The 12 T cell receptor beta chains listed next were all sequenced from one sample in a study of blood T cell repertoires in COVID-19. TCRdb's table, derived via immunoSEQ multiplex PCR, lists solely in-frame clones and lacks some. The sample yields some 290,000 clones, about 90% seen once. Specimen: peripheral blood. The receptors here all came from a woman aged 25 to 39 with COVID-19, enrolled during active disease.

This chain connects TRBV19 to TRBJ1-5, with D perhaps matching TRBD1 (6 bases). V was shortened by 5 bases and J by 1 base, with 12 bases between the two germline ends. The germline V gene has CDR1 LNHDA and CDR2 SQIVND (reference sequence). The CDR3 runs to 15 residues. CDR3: CASSARTESNQPQHF. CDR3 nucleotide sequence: TGTGCCAGTAGTGCGAGGACAGAAAGCAATCAGCCCCAGCATTTT.

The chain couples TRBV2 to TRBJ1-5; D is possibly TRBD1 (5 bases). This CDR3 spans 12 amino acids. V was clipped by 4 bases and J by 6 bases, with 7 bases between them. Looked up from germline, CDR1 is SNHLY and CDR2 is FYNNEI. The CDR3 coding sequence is TGTGCCAGCAGTGGCGACAGTCAGCCCCAGCATTTT. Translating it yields CASSGDSQPQHF.

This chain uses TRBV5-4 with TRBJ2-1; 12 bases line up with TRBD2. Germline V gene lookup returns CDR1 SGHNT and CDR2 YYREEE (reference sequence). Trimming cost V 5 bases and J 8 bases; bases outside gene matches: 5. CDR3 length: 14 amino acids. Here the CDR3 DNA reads TGTGCCAGCAGGACTAGCGGGAGACCGTATGAGCAGTTCTTC. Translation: CASRTSGRPYEQFF.

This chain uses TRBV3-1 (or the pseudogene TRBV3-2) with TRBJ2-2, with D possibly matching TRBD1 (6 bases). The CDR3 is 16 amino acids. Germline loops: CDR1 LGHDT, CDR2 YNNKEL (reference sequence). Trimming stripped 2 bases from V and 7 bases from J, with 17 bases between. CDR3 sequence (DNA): TGTGCCAGCAGCCAACGACAAGCCAAAGGGGGCGGGGAGCTGTTTTTT. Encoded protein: CASSQRQAKGGGELFF.

CDR3 in amino acids: CASRRQEIDNSPLHF. The CDR3 DNA is TGTGCCAGCAGGAGACAGGAGATAGATAATTCACCCCTCCACTTT. The V gene is TRBV28, the J gene TRBJ1-6, with D tentatively TRBD1 (6 bases). CDR3 size: 15 residues. The V end was cut by 6 bases, the J end by 5 bases, with 14 bases between. Germline V gives CDR1 MDHEN, CDR2 SYDVKM.

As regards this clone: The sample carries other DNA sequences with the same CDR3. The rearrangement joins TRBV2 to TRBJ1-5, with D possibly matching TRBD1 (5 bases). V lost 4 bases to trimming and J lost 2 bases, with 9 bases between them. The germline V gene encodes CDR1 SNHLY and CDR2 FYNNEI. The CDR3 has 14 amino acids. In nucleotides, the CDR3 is TGTGCCAGCAGTGGGCAGGGTGGCAATCAGCCCCAGCATTTT. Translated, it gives CASSGQGGNQPQHF.

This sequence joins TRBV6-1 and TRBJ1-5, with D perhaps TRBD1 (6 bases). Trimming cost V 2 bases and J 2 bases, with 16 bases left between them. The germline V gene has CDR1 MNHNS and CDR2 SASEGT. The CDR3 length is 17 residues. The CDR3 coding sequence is TGTGCCAGCAGTGAACAACTTTATTCAGGGGGCAATCAGCCCCAGCATTTT. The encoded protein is CASSEQLYSGGNQPQHF.

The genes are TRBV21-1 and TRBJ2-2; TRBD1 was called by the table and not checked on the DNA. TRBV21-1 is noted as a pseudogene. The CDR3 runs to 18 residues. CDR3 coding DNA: TGTGCCAGCAGCAAAGCAAGACAGGGCCGCGCGAACACCGGGGAGCTGTTTTTT. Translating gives CASSKARQGRANTGELFF.

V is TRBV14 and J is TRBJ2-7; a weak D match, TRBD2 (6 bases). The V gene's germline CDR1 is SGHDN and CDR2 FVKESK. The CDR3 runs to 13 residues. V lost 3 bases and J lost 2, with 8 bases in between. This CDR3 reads CASSHGGTYEQYF. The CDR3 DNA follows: TGTGCCAGCAGCCACGGGGGAACCTACGAGCAGTACTTC.

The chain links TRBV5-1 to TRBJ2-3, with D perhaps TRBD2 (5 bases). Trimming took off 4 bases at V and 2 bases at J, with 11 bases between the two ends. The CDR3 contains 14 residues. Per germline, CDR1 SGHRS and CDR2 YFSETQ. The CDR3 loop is CASSTGDHTDTQYF. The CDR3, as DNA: TGCGCCAGCAGCACCGGGGATCACACAGATACGCAGTATTTT.

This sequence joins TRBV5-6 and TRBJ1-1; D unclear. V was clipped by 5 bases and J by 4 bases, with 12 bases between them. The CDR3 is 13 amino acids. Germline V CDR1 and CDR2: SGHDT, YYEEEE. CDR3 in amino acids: CASSWAGSTEAFF. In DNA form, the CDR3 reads TGTGCCAGCAGTTGGGCTGGGAGCACTGAAGCTTTCTTT.

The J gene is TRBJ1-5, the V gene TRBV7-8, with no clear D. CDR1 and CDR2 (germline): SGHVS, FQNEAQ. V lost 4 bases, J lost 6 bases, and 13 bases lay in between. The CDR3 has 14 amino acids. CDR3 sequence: CASSSTAGGQPQHF. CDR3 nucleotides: TGTGCCAGCAGCTCAACAGCCGGAGGTCAGCCCCAGCATTTT.